This T cell receptor (beta chain) was recorded in a study of metastatic and nonmetastatic thyroid tumors. TCRdb re-processed the PCR reads through MiXCR. Seen here are 4,900 or so clones, around 30% observed once, and the top ten hold under 30%. No patient had received any treatment before thyroid surgery. The CDR3 covers 12 residues. Germline V gene lookup returns CDR1 DFQATT and CDR2 SNEGSKA (reference sequence). Sequenced input: adjacent normal tissue. The V call is TRBV20-1, the J call TRBJ2-7, with D unclear. The TCR comes from a female donor with papillary thyroid cancer or a benign thyroid nodule (not recorded which). Some clones in this sample may be carry-over from other donors' samples. As DNA, the CDR3 is TGCAGCATAGAAGGTACTACAGACGAGCAGTACTTC. Translation: CSIEGTTDEQYF.